This is a list of T cell receptor beta chains from one sample in a study of cytomegalovirus exposure and HLA in healthy donors. Repertoires were generated with immunoSEQ multiplex PCR, while TCRdb's copy carries only in-frame clones and drops some. The sample comprises about 140,000 clones, over 70% of which are singletons, and more than 0.75% rests with the top ten. The sequencing sample was made of PBMCs. The receptors come from a man aged 18-30 years in good health and CMV-seronegative. Both conserved end residues are part of each CDR3. D genes are given only for firm matches. A clone size is listed for some rows: how often the clone was seen (once, few, many), or a class if it is expanded.

TRBD1 | NA | TRBJ2-1 | TRBV7-6 | TGTGCCAGCAGCACGGGACAGGGGTTAGTGGGAGAGCAGTTCTTC | CASSTGQGLVGEQFF
NA | NA | TRBJ1-2 | TRBV18 | TGTGCCAGCTCACAACAGGGTAACCTTGGCTACACCTTC | CASSQQGNLGYTF
NA | NA | TRBJ2-1 | TRBV29-1 | TGCAGCGTTGTCCTAGGGGGTATCTCCTACAATGAGCAGTTCTTC | CSVVLGGISYNEQFF
NA | NA | TRBJ1-2 | TRBV7-9 | TGTGCCAGCAGCTTAGTAATAGGAGTAATAATGTATGGCTACACCTTC | CASSLVIGVIMYGYTF
TRBD1 | NA | TRBJ2-1 | TRBV29-1 | TGCAGCGTTGACACCCGGGACAGCTCCTACAATGAGCAGTTCTTC | CSVDTRDSSYNEQFF
TRBD1 | NA | TRBJ1-3 | TRBV30 | TGTGCCGGGGACAGGGCCCTTGGAAACACCATATATTTT | CAGDRALGNTIYF
NA | NA | TRBJ1-2 | TRBV15 | TGTGCCACCAGCAGGGACCCGACAGCCCACTATGGCTACACCTTC | CATSRDPTAHYGYTF
NA | NA | TRBJ1-2 | TRBV5-1 | TGCGCCAGCAGCGGAACAGGTCGGCCTGACTATGGCTACACCTTC | CASSGTGRPDYGYTF
TRBD2 | NA | TRBJ2-1 | TRBV10-3 | TGTGCCATCAGTGACTTCGAAGGGGTAGGCGGGGGGTTCTTC | CAISDFEGVGGGFF
NA | NA | TRBJ1-1 | TRBV14 | TGTGCCAGCGGACACAGCGGGTATAGCACTGAAGCTTTCTTT | CASGHSGYSTEAFF
NA | NA | TRBJ1-2 | TRBV9 | TGTGCCAGCAGCGTAGCAGGGGACGGCTATGGCTACACCTTC | CASSVAGDGYGYTF
TRBD1 | NA | TRBJ1-1 | TRBV4-2 | TGTGCCAGCAGCCAAGCTGCAGGGGGGACTGAAGCTTTCTTT | CASSQAAGGTEAFF
TRBD1 | NA | TRBJ2-2 | TRBV5-1 | TGCGCCAGCAGCTTGCGACAGGGGGGGTCGTCGGAGCTGTTTTTT | CASSLRQGGSSELFF
NA | NA | TRBJ1-5 | TRBV29-1 | TGCAGCGTTGCCCGGGACACCTATCAGCCCCAGCATTTT | CSVARDTYQPQHF
TRBD1 | NA | TRBJ2-7 | TRBV10-3 | TGTGCCATCAGGCCAAGGACAGGGCAAACCTACGAGCAGTACTTC | CAIRPRTGQTYEQYF
NA | NA | TRBJ1-1 | TRBV19 | TGTGCCAGTAAGCAGGGGTTTGGCCTTAACACTGAAGCTTTCTTT | CASKQGFGLNTEAFF
NA | once | TRBJ1-1 | TRBV19 | TGTGCCAGTAGTATAGGGAGAACTGAAGCTTTCTTT | CASSIGRTEAFF
NA | NA | TRBJ2-7 | TRBV6-1 | TGTGCCAGCAGCAAACGAGGACTCTGCGAGCAGTACTTC | CASSKRGLCEQYF
NA | NA | TRBJ1-2 | TRBV6-5 | TGTGCCAGCAGGCCACGATCCCTCGGCTATGGCTACACCTTC | CASRPRSLGYGYTF
NA | NA | TRBJ1-1 | TRBV14 | TGTGCCAGCAGCCAACAAACAGTCATGAACACTGAAGCTTTCTTT | CASSQQTVMNTEAFF
NA | NA | TRBJ1-6 | TRBV2 | TGTGCCAGCAGCCTACCGGGGGACGGAAGCTCCTATAATTCACCCCTCCACTTT | CASSLPGDGSSYNSPLHF
TRBD1 | NA | TRBJ1-6 | TRBV6-6 | TGTGCCAGCAGCCGCGACAGGGGAGGTTCACCCCTCCACTTT | CASSRDRGGSPLHF
NA | NA | TRBJ2-7 | TRBV9 | TGTGCCAGCAGCCGACGCGACAGCTCCTACGAGCAGTACTTC | CASSRRDSSYEQYF
NA | few | TRBJ1-1 | TRBV7-8 | TGTGCCAGCAGCTTTGGGGGCTCTACGAACACTGAAGCTTTCTTT | CASSFGGSTNTEAFF
TRBD1 | NA | TRBJ2-7 | TRBV27 | TGTGCCAGCAGCCTGGGACAGGGTATCTACGAGCAGTACTTC | CASSLGQGIYEQYF
NA | NA | TRBJ1-2 | TRBV4-2 | TGTGCCAGCAGCCAAGACCAGGGATTCAGTAACTATGGCTACACCTTC | CASSQDQGFSNYGYTF
NA | NA | TRBJ1-2 | TRBV5-1 | TGCGCCAGCAGCTTGGCCCCTACAATTGGACAAGGCTATGGCTACACCTTC | CASSLAPTIGQGYGYTF
TRBD1 | NA | TRBJ1-2 | TRBV4-2 | TGTGCCAGCAGCCAAGAAGCCCTACAGGGGAACTATGGCTACACCTTC | CASSQEALQGNYGYTF
NA | NA | TRBJ2-7 | TRBV19 | TGTGCCAGTAGTATTGGGATGGGAGAGTCCTACGAGCAGTACTTC | CASSIGMGESYEQYF